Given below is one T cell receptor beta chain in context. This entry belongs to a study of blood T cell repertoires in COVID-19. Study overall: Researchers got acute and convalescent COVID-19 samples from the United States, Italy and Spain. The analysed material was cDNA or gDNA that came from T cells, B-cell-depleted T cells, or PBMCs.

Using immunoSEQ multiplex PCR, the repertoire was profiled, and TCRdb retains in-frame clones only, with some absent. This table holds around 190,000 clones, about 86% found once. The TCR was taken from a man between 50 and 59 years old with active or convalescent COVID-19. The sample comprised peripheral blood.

Written as DNA, the CDR3 is TGTGCCAGCAGCGTAGGTGGGGAGTTTGGTCAGCCCCAGCATTTT. Residues: CASSVGGEFGQPQHF. The rearrangement links TRBV9 to TRBJ1-5; D gene ambiguous. Looked up from germline, CDR1 is SGDLS and CDR2 is YYNGEE. With 0 bases removed from V and 6 bases from J, the gap between germline ends came to 13 bases. The CDR3 has 15 amino acids.